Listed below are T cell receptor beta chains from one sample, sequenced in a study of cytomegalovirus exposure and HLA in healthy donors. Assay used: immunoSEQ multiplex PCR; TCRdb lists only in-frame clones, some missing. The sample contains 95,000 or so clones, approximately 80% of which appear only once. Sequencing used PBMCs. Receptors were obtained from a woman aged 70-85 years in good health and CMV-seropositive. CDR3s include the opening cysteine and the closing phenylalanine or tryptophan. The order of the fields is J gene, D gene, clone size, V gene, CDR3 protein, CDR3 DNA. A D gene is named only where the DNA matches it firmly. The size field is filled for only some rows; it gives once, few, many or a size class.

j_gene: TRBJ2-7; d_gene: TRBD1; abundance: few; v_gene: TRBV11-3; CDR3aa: CASSSGQETTEQYF; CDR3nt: TGTGCCAGCAGCTCCGGACAGGAGACTACGGAGCAGTACTTC
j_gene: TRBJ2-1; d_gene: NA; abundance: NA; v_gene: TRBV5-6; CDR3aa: CASSPLSRYNEQFF; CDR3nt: TGTGCCAGCAGCCCCTTAAGCAGGTACAATGAGCAGTTCTTC
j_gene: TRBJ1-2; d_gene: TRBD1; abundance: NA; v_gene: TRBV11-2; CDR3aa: CASSPSGQGNGYTF; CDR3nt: TGTGCCAGCAGCCCATCGGGACAGGGGAATGGCTACACCTTC
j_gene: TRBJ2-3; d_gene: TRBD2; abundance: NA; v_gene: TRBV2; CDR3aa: CASSERPSGSKDTQYF; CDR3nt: TGTGCCAGCAGTGAGCGGCCTAGCGGGAGTAAAGATACGCAGTATTTT
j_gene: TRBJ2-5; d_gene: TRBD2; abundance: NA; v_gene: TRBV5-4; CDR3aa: CASSRTSETQETQYF; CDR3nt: TGTGCCAGCAGCAGGACTAGCGAGACCCAAGAGACCCAGTACTTC
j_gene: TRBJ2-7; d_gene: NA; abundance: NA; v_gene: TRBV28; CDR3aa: CASSPLMDTYEQYF; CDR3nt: TGTGCCAGCAGTCCCCTCATGGACACCTACGAGCAGTACTTC
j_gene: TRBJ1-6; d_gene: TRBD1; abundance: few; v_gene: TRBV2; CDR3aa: CASFRQGINSPLHF; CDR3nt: TGTGCCAGCTTTCGACAGGGGATTAATTCACCCCTCCACTTT
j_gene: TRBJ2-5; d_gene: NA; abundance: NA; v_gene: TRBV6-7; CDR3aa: CASRAYGKKTQYF; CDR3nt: TGTGCCAGCAGGGCATATGGTAAAAAGACCCAGTACTTC
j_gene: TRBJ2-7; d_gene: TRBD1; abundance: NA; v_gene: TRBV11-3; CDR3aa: CASSIDRVGKQYF; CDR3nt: TGTGCCAGCAGCATCGACAGGGTGGGCAAGCAGTACTTC
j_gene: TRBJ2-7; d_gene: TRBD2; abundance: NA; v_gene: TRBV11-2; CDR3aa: CASSAPGTSNYEQYF; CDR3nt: TGTGCCAGCAGCGCCCCCGGGACTAGCAACTACGAGCAGTACTTC
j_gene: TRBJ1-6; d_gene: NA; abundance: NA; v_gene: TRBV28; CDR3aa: CASSLARAYNSPLHF; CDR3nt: TGTGCCAGCAGTTTAGCAAGAGCCTATAATTCACCCCTCCACTTT
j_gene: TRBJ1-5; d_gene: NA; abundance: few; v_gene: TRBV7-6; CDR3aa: CASSHDSHNQPQHF; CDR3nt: TGTGCCAGCAGCCACGACAGTCACAATCAGCCCCAGCATTTT
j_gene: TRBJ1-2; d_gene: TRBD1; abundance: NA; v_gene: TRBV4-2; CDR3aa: CASSGGRGYYGYTF; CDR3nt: TGTGCCAGCAGCGGTGGCAGGGGGTACTATGGCTACACCTTC